This T cell receptor beta chain came from a study of OX40 agonist ivuxolimab in advanced cancers. Whole-study findings and limits: In the 0.1 to 3.0 mg/kg range, CD4+ and CD8+ blood T cells had expanded clonally by week 6. On average, CD8+ T cells showed a greater number of expanded clones than CD4+.

Only in-frame clones appear in the TCRdb table, and some are missing; sequencing was by immunoSEQ multiplex PCR. The table has 70,000 to 100,000 clones, 84% seen once. The CDR3 runs to 14 residues. Germline trimming cut 7 bases from V and 5 bases from J; bases unmatched to any gene: 7. Looked up from germline, CDR1 is SEHNR and CDR2 is FQNEAQ (reference sequence). On this clone: Its antigen remains unknown.

The input for sequencing was CD4+ or CD8+ T cells sorted from blood, taken in a trial of the OX40 agonist ivuxolimab. The rearrangement uses TRBV7-9 and TRBJ2-2; 7 bases agree with TRBD2. This sequence originates from an adult with an advanced solid tumor such as melanoma, head and neck, liver or kidney cancer. CDR3 in DNA: TGTGCCAGCACCCCGGGAGGCGGGACCGGGGAGCTGTTTTTT. Amino acids: CASTPGGGTGELFF.